This T cell receptor (beta chain) was sequenced in a study of blood T cells in healthy people across ages. Of note for this clonotype: Its specificity is not known.

A second about 6 to 12 cycle PCR used barcoded and J-beta primers. Template switching added a 12-random-nucleotide identifier to every cDNA molecule. One entry per CDR3 protein, called by TCRdb with MiXCR from the 5' RACE reads. This table has over 1,300,000 distinct CDR3 sequences, roughly 59% appearing once. General study points: The percentage of naive T cells correlated strongly with TCR beta diversity. Getting older went along with TCR beta diversity per million T cells dropping roughly linearly.

CDR3 length: 16 residues. The ends lost 0 bases at V and 2 bases at J; junction bases unmatched: 4. CDR1 and CDR2 (germline): SQVTM, ANQGSEA. The sequence derives from a man aged 18 to 35 in good health. The specimen was blood. The V and J genes are TRBV29-1 and TRBJ1-2; TRBD1 matches at 12 bases. DNA of the CDR3: TGCAGCGTTGAAGAGGGACAGGGGGCGGAGAACTATGGCTACACCTTC. Amino acid sequence: CSVEEGQGAENYGYTF.